This T cell receptor (beta chain) was found in a study of post-analysis software for immune sequencing data. Study in general: Disease trajectories encompassed relapsing-remitting, secondary progressive and progressive-relapsing multiple sclerosis.

Sequencing libraries made from TCR beta cDNA carried unique molecular identifiers. One entry per CDR3 protein results from TCRdb running MiXCR on the PCR reads. Of 800,000 to 950,000 distinct CDR3 sequences listed, 53% were seen once; the top ten hold roughly 4.4%. This clonotype was picked up a small number of times. Antigen specificity is unknown. Germline CDR1 and CDR2: SQVTM and ANQGSEA. V dropped 8 bases and J dropped 6 bases, with 19 bases sitting between them. The CDR3 runs to 13 residues. Overall study findings and caveats: Diversity measured as normalized Chao1 was significantly lower in multiple sclerosis patients than in controls. About five TRBV segments, including TRBV5-6, TRBV5-1 and TRBV20-1, were more frequent in patients than controls.

The gene calls are TRBV29-1 and TRBJ1-2, with D possibly matching TRBD1 (5 bases). This sequence originates from a girl aged 5-17 years with multiple sclerosis. Sequenced: blood. The CDR3, as DNA: TGCAGCACCCAGGGACTCCAACCCAATGGCTACACCTTC. This translates into CSTQGLQPNGYTF. The full variable domain, its missing parts supplied by reference TRBV29-1 and TRBJ1-2, is SAVISQKPSRDICQRGTSLTIQCQVDSQVTMMFWYRQQPGQSLTLIATANQGSEATYESGFVIDKFPISRPNLTFSTLTVSNMSPEDSSIYLCSTQGLQPNGYTFGSGTRLTVV.